This T cell receptor (beta chain) was sequenced in a study of blood T cell repertoires in COVID-19. Germline V gene sequence: CDR1 LGHDT, CDR2 YNNKEL (reference sequence). The CDR3 sequence is 18 residues long. Participant age was roughly 18 to 90 years, and participants resided in roughly 25 US areas. Assignments of participants to cohorts depended upon their own reported clinical history. In the case of this clone: Sequence at one end of the junction differs from germline and may be a read error. Other nucleotide sequences from this sample produce the same CDR3.

TCRdb's table, derived via immunoSEQ multiplex PCR, lists solely in-frame clones and lacks some. The sample lists under 150,000 clones; 85% were seen once. This clonotype originated in a middle-aged woman who had recovered from COVID-19. This rearrangement joins TRBV3-1 (or the pseudogene TRBV3-2) to TRBJ2-4, with 8 positions matching TRBD2. The specimen sequenced was PBMCs or T cells enriched from blood (not recorded which). CDR3 loop: CASSQVLSGSGAKNIQYF. The CDR3 region has the DNA TGCGCCAGCAGCCAAGTCTTGAGCGGGAGCGGAGCCAAAAACATTCAGTACTTC.